Listed here are 14 T cell receptor beta chains from one sample, sequenced in a study of shared clonotypes between healthy human individuals. Sequenced by immunoSEQ multiplex PCR; TCRdb stores in-frame clones only, minus some. The profile shows around 600,000 clones, approximately 96% of them singletons. Naive CD8 cells lacked CD45RO and underwent positive selection for CCR7, leaving out terminally differentiated effector memory CD45RA+ cells. Material for sequencing was naive CD8+ T cells sorted from blood. These receptors were taken from a woman in her 30s in good health.

This rearrangement joins TRBV10-2 to TRBJ2-2, with D uncertain. The CDR3 is 13 residues long. V shed 0 bases and J shed 4 bases, with 3 bases lying between them. CDR1 is WSHSY and CDR2 is SAAADI in the germline V gene. CDR3 region: CASSESVTGELFF. As DNA, the CDR3 is TGCGCCAGCAGTGAGTCGGTCACCGGGGAGCTGTTTTTT.

Only one count was recorded for this clone. The chain carries TRBV9 and TRBJ2-5, with TRBD1 matching over 9 bases. Germline loops: CDR1 SGDLS, CDR2 YYNGEE. V trimming: 7 bases; J trimming: 2 bases; junction bases outside the gene matches: 15. The CDR3 consists of 17 residues. The CDR3 DNA follows: TGTGCCAGCCGAGGGGATAAGGAACAGGGGGCACAAGAGACCCAGTACTTC. This codes for CASRGDKEQGAQETQYF.

The V gene is TRBV10-3, the J gene TRBJ1-3; TRBD1 matches at 8 bases. The CDR3 length is 16 residues. V lost 5 bases, J lost 4 bases, and 10 bases stayed unmatched. Germline V gives CDR1 ENHRY, CDR2 SYGVKD. In nucleotides, the CDR3 is TGTGCCATCAGTAGTTTGACAGGGGTTGACGGAAACACCATATATTTT. It translates to CAISSLTGVDGNTIYF.

The V and J genes are TRBV28 and TRBJ2-3, with TRBD1 matching 8 bases. With V trimmed by 10 bases and J by 5 bases, 8 bases remained unmatched. The CDR3 has 13 amino acids. The germline V gene has CDR1 MDHEN and CDR2 SYDVKM. The CDR3 reads CATWTGPGDTQYF. The DNA of the CDR3 is TGTGCCACCTGGACAGGGCCAGGAGATACGCAGTATTTT.

This sequence joins TRBV5-6 and TRBJ2-2; TRBD2 is a possible D gene (6 bases). The CDR3 length is 13 residues. Trimming stripped 4 bases from V and 6 bases from J, with 10 bases between. The germline V gene encodes CDR1 SGHDT and CDR2 YYEEEE. CDR3 sequence (DNA): TGTGCCAGCAGCCCTACTAGCTCCGGGGAGCTGTTTTTT. Protein product: CASSPTSSGELFF.

The genes are TRBV28 and TRBJ1-1; no reliable D call. Per germline, CDR1 MDHEN and CDR2 SYDVKM. V was clipped by 8 bases and J by 1 base, with 11 bases between them. The CDR3 runs 13 residues. The CDR3 nucleotides read TGTGCCAGCCACTTCCTCACGAACACTGAAGCTTTCTTT. Translating it yields CASHFLTNTEAFF.

The chain joins TRBV27 to TRBJ2-7; no firm D call. Trimming took 8 bases from V and 2 from J, leaving 16 bases between them. The CDR3 loop spans 14 amino acids. CDR1 is MNHEY, CDR2 SMNVEV, per germline (reference sequence). CDR3 protein: CASGLKAYAYEQYF. The DNA of the CDR3 is TGTGCCAGCGGCTTAAAAGCTTATGCCTACGAGCAGTACTTC.

The V gene is TRBV15, the J gene TRBJ2-4; no firm D call. From germline, CDR1 is LNHNV and CDR2 YYDKDF (reference sequence). V was pared by 1 base and J by 7 bases, with 8 bases between. This CDR3 is built from 13 residues. The CDR3 bases are TGTGCCACCAGCAGAGTTTTGTCCAACATTCAGTACTTC. Encoded protein: CATSRVLSNIQYF.

In its sample, this clone was seen once. The genes are TRBV5-4 and TRBJ2-5; 10 nucleotides align to TRBD2. The CDR3 is made up of 14 amino acids. Trimming took 5 bases from V and 1 from J; bases not matched to a gene: 2. The germline gives CDR1 SGHNT, CDR2 YYREEE (reference sequence). CDR3 amino acids: CASSSGRPQETQYF. The DNA for the CDR3 is TGTGCCAGCAGTAGCGGGAGGCCCCAAGAGACCCAGTACTTC.

The sample holds one count of this clone. V gene TRBV4-2 combines with J gene TRBJ2-1; no reliable D call. Trimming took off 0 bases at V and 4 bases at J, with 16 bases between the two ends. Germline V CDR1 and CDR2: LGHNA, YNFKEQ. The CDR3 is 17 amino acids. The CDR3 bases are TGTGCCAGCAGCCAAGATCACGGCCTAACGTTTTACAATGAGCAGTTCTTC. Residues: CASSQDHGLTFYNEQFF.

The chain carries TRBV7-9 and TRBJ2-1, with D hard to call. V lost 7 bases and J 8 bases, leaving 15 bases between the germline ends. Germline V gene lookup returns CDR1 SEHNR and CDR2 FQNEAQ (reference sequence). The CDR3 consists of 13 residues. The CDR3 loop is CASNLIKFDEQFF. Here the CDR3 DNA reads TGTGCCAGCAATCTAATCAAGTTCGATGAGCAGTTCTTC.

The chain links TRBV7-8 to TRBJ1-2; 7 nucleotides match TRBD1. Germline trimming cut 2 bases from V and 6 bases from J; bases unmatched to any gene: 6. The CDR3 has 14 amino acids. The germline V gene has CDR1 SGHVS and CDR2 FQNEAQ. CDR3 bases: TGTGCCAGCAGCTTAAGGGGGCGTTCCGATGGCTACACCTTC. It specifies CASSLRGRSDGYTF. The full variable domain, in which reference TRBV7-8 and TRBJ1-2 provide the parts outside the CDR3, is GAGVSQSPRYKVAKRGQDVALRCDPISGHVSLFWYQQALGQGPEFLTYFQNEAQLDKSGLPSDRFFAERPEGSVSTLKIQRTQQEDSAVYLCASSLRGRSDGYTFGSGTRLTVV.

The chain uses TRBV19 and TRBJ1-4, with 8 bases that match TRBD1. With 10 bases clipped from V and 4 bases from J, the junction kept 11 bases outside the gene matches. There are 15 residues in the CDR3. Germline V gives CDR1 LNHDA, CDR2 SQIVND (reference sequence). The CDR3 here is CATGQGEEVNEKLFF. The DNA of the CDR3 is TGTGCCACCGGACAGGGTGAGGAGGTTAATGAAAAACTGTTTTTT. The full variable domain, its missing parts supplied by reference TRBV19 and TRBJ1-4, is DGGITQSPKYLFRKEGQNVTLSCEQNLNHDAMYWYRQDPGQGLRLIYYSQIVNDFQKGDIAEGYSVSREKKESFPLTVTSAQKNPTAFYLCATGQGEEVNEKLFFGSGTQLSVL.

The rearrangement links TRBV19 to TRBJ1-4; 9 nucleotides match TRBD1. V dropped 5 bases and J dropped 4; count of bases not matched to a gene: 17. The CDR3 length is 19 residues. From germline, CDR1 is LNHDA and CDR2 SQIVND (reference sequence). This CDR3 is CASSETTGGGKAGNEKLFF. The CDR3 DNA is TGTGCCAGTAGTGAAACAACAGGGGGCGGAAAGGCCGGTAATGAAAAACTGTTTTTT.